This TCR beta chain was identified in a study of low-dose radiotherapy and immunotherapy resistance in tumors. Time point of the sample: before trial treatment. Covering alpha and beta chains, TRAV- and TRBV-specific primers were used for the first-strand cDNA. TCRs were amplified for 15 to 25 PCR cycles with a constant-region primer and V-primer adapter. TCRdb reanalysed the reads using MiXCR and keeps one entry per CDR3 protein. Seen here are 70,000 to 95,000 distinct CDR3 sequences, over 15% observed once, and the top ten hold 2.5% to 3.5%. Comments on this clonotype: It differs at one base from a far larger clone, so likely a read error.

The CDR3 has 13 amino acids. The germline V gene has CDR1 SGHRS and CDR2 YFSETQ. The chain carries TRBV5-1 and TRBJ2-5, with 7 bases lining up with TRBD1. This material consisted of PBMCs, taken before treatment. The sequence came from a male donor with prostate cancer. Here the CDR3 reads CASNLTRGETQYF. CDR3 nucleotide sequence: TGTGCCAGCAACCTTACCAGGGGGGAGACCCAGTACTTC.